The TCR beta chain under discussion was sequenced for a study of blood T cell repertoires in COVID-19. Whole-study context: Researchers got acute and convalescent COVID-19 samples from the United States, Italy and Spain. From T cells, B-cell-depleted T cells, or PBMCs came the material, which was cDNA or gDNA.

Authors' processing steps: Amplifying reference gene primers gave estimates of nucleated cell counts. Some clones are missing from TCRdb's copy, which holds only in-frame ones; the method was immunoSEQ multiplex PCR. The D gene and trimming were derived from the DNA, and the V and J assignments and clone size from that table. Of about 190,000 clones in the sample, 70% to 90% were seen once. A remark on this clone: This sample also contains other DNA sequences that code for the same CDR3.

This CDR3 contains 14 residues. Germline V gene lookup returns CDR1 SNHLY and CDR2 FYNNEI. Trimming stripped 3 bases from V and 8 bases from J, with 13 bases between. The V and J genes are TRBV2 and TRBJ1-4; unclear D gene. The source material was peripheral blood. The clonotype comes from a man aged 55 to 70 with active or convalescent COVID-19. The CDR3 loop reads CASSDGRVGEKLFF. CDR3 DNA sequence: TGTGCCAGCAGTGATGGGAGGGTTGGGGAAAAACTGTTTTTT. Together with reference TRBV2 and TRBJ1-4, the CDR3 gives the full variable domain: EPEVTQTPSHQVTQMGQEVILRCVPISNHLYFYWYRQILGQKVEFLVSFYNNEISEKSEIFDDQFSVERPDGSNFTLKIRSTKLEDSAMYFCASSDGRVGEKLFFGSGTQLSVL.